The sequence of this T cell receptor beta chain was determined in a study of identical twins. The V segment lost 2 bases and the J segment 8 bases; nucleotides outside the gene matches: 9. Germline V lookup: CDR1 DFQATT, CDR2 SNEGSKA (reference sequence). This CDR3 has 15 residues. Many counts were recorded for this clonotype. In TCRdb, the 5' RACE reads were re-called with MiXCR into one record per CDR3 protein. The sample shows fewer than 900,000 distinct CDR3 sequences, around 20% of them seen only once. The data were also submitted as part of a second study, on T cells expressing NK-cell markers.

The clonotype was recovered from a woman aged 18-35 years in good health. The specimen sequenced was PBMCs. The chain links TRBV20-1 to TRBJ2-4; 10 bases map to TRBD1. The CDR3, as DNA: TGCAGTGCTAGAAACCCGGGACAGGGGATAGACATTCAGTACTTC. Protein sequence: CSARNPGQGIDIQYF.